This T cell receptor (beta chain) was sequenced for a study of T cell responses to AZD1222 COVID-19 vaccine. Overall study findings and caveats: Donors, mostly white British, included more females; clonal diversity was possibly underestimated.

This CDR3 has 17 amino acids. Germline V gene sequence: CDR1 SQVTM, CDR2 ANQGSEA. V lost 4 bases and J lost 3, with 22 bases in between. Comments on this clone: Antigen specificity is unknown.

Sequencing used immunoSEQ multiplex PCR; TCRdb keeps in-frame clones, though not all of them. This sample has over 85,000 clones, with around 90% found just once. The starting material was peripheral blood, obtained on day 0 of AZD1222 vaccination. The receptor was isolated from an adult in good health. J is TRBJ2-1 and V is TRBV29-1; possible D gene TRBD2, 6 bases. The CDR3 DNA reads as TGCAGCGTTGGATTCGCCCAAAGACTAGAAAGCTACAATGAGCAGTTCTTC. It is translated as CSVGFAQRLESYNEQFF.